Below, 32 T cell receptor beta chains from the same sample are listed, as sequenced in a study of blood T cells in healthy people across ages. Combining a sample-barcoded 5' primer with a J-beta primer mix, a second PCR ran for about 7 to 12 cycles. Each CDR3 protein is one row after TCRdb ran MiXCR on the 5' RACE reads. The sample records 800,000 or so distinct CDR3 sequences, 35% to 60% being singletons. The material sequenced was blood. The receptor set was obtained from a man aged 80 or over in good health.

J is TRBJ2-3 and V is TRBV24-1, with 7 bases lining up with TRBD1. Germline lookup yields CDR1 KGHDR and CDR2 SFDVKD. V was pared by 4 bases and J by 5 bases, with 8 bases of the junction left unmatched. The CDR3 extends over 15 amino acids. CDR3 coding DNA: TGTGCCACCAGTGACCCCGGGACAGTCGGAGATACGCAGTATTTT. Translated: CATSDPGTVGDTQYF.

This clonotype was seen a handful of times. The CDR3 bases are TGTGCCAGCAGCGCCTCGGGACAGGGTCGGGAGACCCAGTACTTC. Protein sequence: CASSASGQGRETQYF. V is TRBV12-3 or TRBV12-4 and J is TRBJ2-5; 9 bases line up with TRBD1. With V trimmed by 6 bases and J by 5 bases, 10 bases remained unmatched. CDR3 length: 15 amino acids.

This clonotype has at least ten counts. The gene calls are TRBV29-1 and TRBJ2-3; 13 bases fit TRBD2. J gave up 3 bases and V 7 bases, and 4 bases lay outside the gene matches. Germline lookup yields CDR1 SQVTM and CDR2 ANQGSEA. The CDR3 spans 14 residues. The CDR3 DNA sequence: TGCAGCGGTATACTAGCGGGAGGGACAGATACGCAGTATTTT. As protein: CSGILAGGTDTQYF.

This clonotype has only a few counts. The V call is TRBV9, the J call TRBJ2-7; D assignment may be TRBD1 or TRBD2 (5 bases each). V shed 2 bases and J shed 0 bases, with 12 bases lying between them. The CDR3 consists of 15 residues. Germline CDR1 SGDLS, CDR2 YYNGEE. The CDR3 loop reads CASSVSGTYSYEQYF. CDR3 DNA: TGTGCCAGCAGCGTCTCCGGGACGTACTCCTACGAGCAGTACTTC.

The chain uses TRBV20-1 and TRBJ2-5; 12 bases line up with TRBD2. The CDR3 has 18 residues. Germline CDR1 is DFQATT and CDR2 is SNEGSKA (reference sequence). J lost 0 bases, V lost 1 base, and 9 bases had no gene match. In DNA, the CDR3 is TGCAGTGCTAGAGTTGGGGGACTAGCGGGCCCCTACCAAGAGACCCAGTACTTC. It specifies CSARVGGLAGPYQETQYF.

This clonotype occurred a few times. This chain joins TRBV20-1 and TRBJ2-5; D is unresolved. This CDR3 has 13 amino acids. Germline V gives CDR1 DFQATT, CDR2 SNEGSKA (reference sequence). The V end was cut by 3 bases, the J end by 1 base, with 9 bases between. The CDR3 loop reads CSASRQVQETQYF. CDR3 DNA: TGCAGTGCTAGCCGGCAGGTCCAAGAGACCCAGTACTTC.

The chain recombines TRBV2 with TRBJ2-3; D ambiguous. V lost 4 bases and J 6 bases, leaving 5 bases between the germline ends. The length of the CDR3 is 11 residues. From germline, CDR1 is SNHLY and CDR2 FYNNEI. The DNA for the CDR3 is TGTGCCAGCAGTGGGCGGGATACGCAGTATTTT. It is translated as CASSGRDTQYF.

This clonotype showed up just a few times. V is TRBV4-2 and J is TRBJ1-2; tentative D call: TRBD1 (6 bases). Germline lookup yields CDR1 LGHNA and CDR2 YNFKEQ. Deletions cut 0 bases from V and 8 bases from J, with 13 bases between. This CDR3 has 14 residues. In DNA form, the CDR3 reads TGTGCCAGCAGCCAAGAAGTGCCGGGGGCCGGCTACACCTTC. Protein: CASSQEVPGAGYTF.

This chain links TRBV7-2 with TRBJ1-1; D remains unclear. V was shortened by 1 base and J by 4 bases, with 7 bases between the two germline ends. The CDR3 extends over 13 amino acids. In germline, CDR1 is SGHTA, CDR2 FQGNSA. The CDR3 DNA reads TGTGCCAGCAGCTTAGACTTGGGCACTGAAGCTTTCTTT. Amino acid sequence: CASSLDLGTEAFF.

The V gene is TRBV5-1, the J gene TRBJ2-5; tentative D call: TRBD2 (6 bases). The length of the CDR3 is 16 residues. V shed 2 bases and J shed 0 bases, with 14 bases lying between them. Germline CDR1 and CDR2: SGHRS and YFSETQ. CDR3 nucleotides: TGCGCCAGCAGCTTCCAAGCTAGCGCGGACCAAGAGACCCAGTACTTC. As protein: CASSFQASADQETQYF.

This clonotype came up a few times. The gene calls are TRBV4-2 and TRBJ2-3, with D tentatively TRBD2 (6 bases). V lost 0 bases, J lost 6 bases, and 10 bases lay in between. The CDR3 is 14 residues long. CDR1 LGHNA and CDR2 YNFKEQ come from the germline V gene. Here the CDR3 reads CASSQDRRGDTQYF. In nucleotides, the CDR3 is TGTGCCAGCAGCCAAGATCGTCGGGGGGATACGCAGTATTTT.

The chain combines TRBV12-3 or TRBV12-4 with TRBJ2-5, with TRBD2 matching 11 bases. CDR3 size: 15 residues. V shed 6 bases, J shed 11 bases, and the junction held 14 bases outside the gene matches. CDR3 DNA: TGTGCCAGCAGCCCTACTAGCGGGAGCCTCAATGAGCAGTACTTC. It specifies CASSPTSGSLNEQYF.

V gene TRBV12-3 or TRBV12-4 combines with J gene TRBJ2-7; TRBD1 agrees at 9 bases. CDR3 length: 16 residues. Trimming at V came to 3 bases and at J to 3 bases, leaving 9 bases not matched to a gene. DNA of the CDR3: TGTGCCAGCAGTTTTCTCGGGGGACAGGGCATCTACGAGCAGTACTTC. Translated, it gives CASSFLGGQGIYEQYF.

The rearrangement links TRBV20-1 to TRBJ2-7; TRBD2 matches at 8 bases. The junction had 9 bases not matched to a gene; V was cut back by 0 bases and J by 5 bases. The CDR3 is 15 residues long. Germline loops: CDR1 DFQATT, CDR2 SNEGSKA (reference sequence). The CDR3 here is CSARETGTRTNEQYF. The CDR3 DNA reads TGCAGTGCTAGAGAAACCGGGACTAGAACGAACGAGCAGTACTTC.

V is TRBV3-1 and J is TRBJ2-1, with 8 bases lining up with TRBD2. V lost 2 bases to trimming and J lost 4 bases; unmatched junction nucleotides: 4. CDR3 length: 15 residues. CDR1 LGHDT and CDR2 YNNKEL come from the germline V gene (reference sequence). The CDR3 nucleotides are TGTGCCAGCAGCCAACATCGGGAGGGATACAATGAGCAGTTCTTC. Amino acids: CASSQHREGYNEQFF.

V usage is TRBV7-2 and J usage is TRBJ2-4; the match to TRBD1 covers 9 bases. This CDR3 has 17 amino acids. Losses at the gene ends were 0 bases for V and 7 bases for J; bases not matched to a gene: 10. Per the germline V gene, CDR1 is SGHTA and CDR2 is FQGNSA. The CDR3 DNA reads as TGTGCCAGCAGCTTAGCGTTGGGGACAGGGTTGTTGAACATTCAGTACTTC. Residues: CASSLALGTGLLNIQYF.

J is TRBJ2-3 and V is TRBV20-1, with a weak D call TRBD2 (6 bases). The CDR3 consists of 15 residues. In germline, CDR1 is DFQATT, CDR2 SNEGSKA (reference sequence). Trimming cost V 6 bases and J 0 bases, with 16 bases left between them. This CDR3 reads CSAPASAYSTDTQYF. The DNA for the CDR3 is TGCAGTGCACCGGCTAGCGCTTATAGCACAGATACGCAGTATTTT.

This clonotype was counted a few times. The rearrangement uses TRBV18 and TRBJ2-5; 10 bases match TRBD1. The J call may be in error: the DNA end matches TRBJ2-7 better. Germline CDR1 reads KGHSH; CDR2 reads LQKENI. The CDR3 is 14 amino acids. The chain's CDR3 is CASSTVGQGGEQYF. CDR3 nucleotides: TGTGCCAGCTCAACGGTCGGACAGGGGGGCGAGCAGTACTTC.

The J gene is TRBJ2-1, the V gene TRBV5-1; 7 positions match TRBD1. Germline CDR1 and CDR2: SGHRS and YFSETQ. Germline trimming cut 0 bases from V and 3 bases from J; bases unmatched to any gene: 6. This CDR3 spans 16 amino acids. CDR3 nucleotides: TGCGCCAGCAGCTTGGATGATGCAGGGGGCTACAATGAGCAGTTCTTC. Residues: CASSLDDAGGYNEQFF.

CDR3: CASSFPSGEQFF. The CDR3 coding sequence is TGTGCCAGCAGCTTCCCCAGCGGGGAGCAGTTCTTC. The V and J genes are TRBV11-3 and TRBJ2-1, with TRBD2 as a possible D gene (6 bases). This CDR3 is 12 amino acids long. CDR1 is SGHNT and CDR2 is YENEEA in the germline V gene. The V end lost 3 bases, the J end lost 10 bases, and 10 bases lay between the germline ends.

This clonotype was recorded once. The genes are TRBV10-3 and TRBJ2-1; 9 bases fit TRBD1. V lost 0 bases to trimming and J lost 5 bases; unmatched junction nucleotides: 11. The CDR3 runs to 18 residues. CDR1 is ENHRY, CDR2 SYGVKD, per germline. The CDR3 spells CAISESTQGASANNEQFF. CDR3 DNA: TGTGCCATCAGTGAGTCGACACAGGGGGCTAGCGCAAACAATGAGCAGTTCTTC.

The chain is built from TRBV11-2 and TRBJ2-5, with TRBD1 matching over 7 bases. The end of the DNA aligns better with TRBJ2-7, so the J call may be wrong. In germline, CDR1 is SGHAT, CDR2 FQNNGV. The CDR3 covers 15 residues. The CDR3 nucleotides are TGTGCCAGCAGTTCATCCGGGACAGTGATCTACGAGCAGTACTTC. It translates to CASSSSGTVIYEQYF.

The chain's CDR3 is CASFGDTQYF. CDR3 bases: TGTGCCAGCTTTGGAGATACGCAGTATTTT. The V call is TRBV28, the J call TRBJ2-3; D unresolved. The V gene lost 8 bases and the J gene lost 5 bases, with 5 bases spanning the gap. Germline CDR1 and CDR2: MDHEN and SYDVKM. This CDR3 region has 10 residues.

V is TRBV7-2 and J is TRBJ2-1; 8 bases map to TRBD2. J gave up 6 bases and V 2 bases, and 6 bases lay outside the gene matches. The length of the CDR3 is 15 residues. Germline CDR1 reads SGHTA; CDR2 reads FQGNSA. The CDR3 sequence is CASSLYRLAGNEQFF. The CDR3 DNA follows: TGTGCCAGCAGCTTATATAGGCTAGCGGGCAATGAGCAGTTCTTC.

V and J are TRBV6-2 or TRBV6-3 and TRBJ1-1; 10 nucleotides line up with TRBD1. CDR1 is MNHEY, CDR2 SVGEGT, per germline. The CDR3 extends over 17 amino acids. Unmatched junction bases numbered 10, after V lost 5 bases and J lost 1 base. DNA for the CDR3: TGTGCCAGCAGTGTACCCCGGGACAGGGGCGGGAACACTGAAGCTTTCTTT. This translates into CASSVPRDRGGNTEAFF.

About this clonotype itself: A much more abundant neighbour one base away suggests this may be a read error. This chain's CDR3 is CSVESRGQIFYNEQYF. As DNA, the CDR3 is TGCAGCGTTGAGAGCAGGGGGCAAATATTCTACAATGAGCAGTACTTC. V gene TRBV29-1 combines with J gene TRBJ2-1; 8 nucleotides line up with TRBD1. TRBJ2-7 matches the DNA end more closely, so the J call is doubtful. This CDR3 spans 16 amino acids. Germline lookup yields CDR1 SQVTM and CDR2 ANQGSEA.

V is TRBV4-2 and J is TRBJ2-5; 7 nucleotides agree with TRBD2. The CDR3 length is 16 residues. V lost 2 bases and J lost 5; bases outside the gene matches: 11. Germline V gene sequence: CDR1 LGHNA, CDR2 YNFKEQ. The DNA for the CDR3 is TGTGCCAGCAGCCAATCGAGGAGCGGGATAGGTGAGACCCAGTACTTC. This encodes CASSQSRSGIGETQYF.

This clonotype was seen at least ten times. The chain combines TRBV2 with TRBJ2-7, with TRBD2 identical over 12 bases. After removal of 8 bases from V and 7 bases from J, the junction contained 12 bases not matched to a gene. The CDR3 is made up of 15 amino acids. Germline CDR1 and CDR2: SNHLY and FYNNEI. The CDR3 DNA follows: TGTGCCAGCGGACTAGCGGGGCCCTTTTTAGGGGAGCAGTACTTC. Protein sequence: CASGLAGPFLGEQYF.

This clonotype was picked up a small number of times. The rearrangement joins TRBV7-2 to TRBJ1-1; D gene unclear. The CDR3 has 12 residues. Germline V gives CDR1 SGHTA, CDR2 FQGNSA. With 5 bases removed from V and 7 bases from J, the gap between germline ends came to 11 bases. CDR3: CASSPQTIEAFF. In DNA form, the CDR3 reads TGTGCCAGCAGCCCGCAGACAATTGAAGCTTTCTTT.

The chain combines TRBV28 with TRBJ2-7; 13 bases map to TRBD2. V lost 8 bases, J lost 3 bases, and 4 bases stayed unmatched. Germline V lookup: CDR1 MDHEN, CDR2 SYDVKM. This CDR3 contains 14 residues. The chain's CDR3 is CASGGLAGVYEQYF. Written as DNA, the CDR3 is TGTGCCAGCGGCGGACTAGCGGGAGTCTACGAGCAGTACTTC.

This clonotype was seen more than once but under ten times. The chain recombines TRBV28 with TRBJ2-3; D is possibly TRBD2 (6 bases). V lost 2 bases and J lost 1, with 22 bases in between. The CDR3 runs 19 residues. Germline V gene sequence: CDR1 MDHEN, CDR2 SYDVKM. The DNA for the CDR3 is TGTGCCAGCAGTTTAGCGCAGGGACTCGTGGGGCTTCGCACAGATACGCAGTATTTT. This sequence encodes CASSLAQGLVGLRTDTQYF.

The rearrangement links TRBV21-1 to TRBJ2-4; TRBD1 reflects the table's D call only, with no check against the DNA. The J call is in doubt because the DNA end fits TRBJ2-7 better. TRBV21-1 is classified as a pseudogene. The CDR3 sequence is 13 residues long. The DNA of the CDR3 is TGTGCCAGCAGCAAACAAGACAGGCTCGAGCAGTACTTC. This translates into CASSKQDRLEQYF.